Below, 8 T cell receptor beta chains from the same sample are listed, as sequenced in a study of blood T cell repertoires in COVID-19. Profiled with immunoSEQ multiplex PCR; TCRdb holds only in-frame clones, not every one. The repertoire holds fewer than 300,000 clones, with roughly 88% as singletons. The material sequenced was PBMCs or T cells enriched from blood (not recorded which). The receptors come from a middle-aged woman with acute COVID-19.

The chain carries TRBV7-2 and TRBJ2-7; the match to TRBD2 covers 8 bases. Germline assignment: CDR1 SGHTA and CDR2 FQGNSA. Unmatched junction bases numbered 4, after V lost 2 bases and J lost 4 bases. The CDR3 is made up of 14 amino acids. CDR3 coding DNA: TGTGCCAGCAGCTTACAAGCGGGAGTTTACGAGCAGTACTTC. This gives the protein CASSLQAGVYEQYF.

The chain carries TRBV2 and TRBJ1-5, with 8 bases matching TRBD1. Germline loops: CDR1 SNHLY, CDR2 FYNNEI. Losses at the gene ends were 6 bases for V and 9 bases for J; bases not matched to a gene: 13. This CDR3 spans 15 amino acids. CDR3 nucleotides: TGTGCCAGCAGGCAGGGACAGGCCCCGATGGTGCCCCAGCATTTT. Translation: CASRQGQAPMVPQHF.

The V call is TRBV19, the J call TRBJ1-5; D is unclear. CDR1 is LNHDA and CDR2 is SQIVND in the germline V gene (reference sequence). V was cut by 4 bases and J by 4 bases, with 14 bases left in between. The CDR3 is 15 amino acids. The CDR3 loop reads CASSSRQLVNQPQHF. CDR3 nucleotides: TGTGCCAGTAGTAGTCGCCAACTGGTAAATCAGCCCCAGCATTTT.

The rearrangement joins TRBV11-2 to TRBJ1-1, with D uncertain. Germline V CDR1 and CDR2: SGHAT, FQNNGV. With 1 base removed from V and 1 base from J, the gap between germline ends came to 4 bases. The CDR3 has 13 residues. CDR3 sequence reads: CASSLAGNTEAFF. The CDR3 coding sequence is TGTGCCAGCAGCTTAGCAGGGAACACTGAAGCTTTCTTT. Full variable domain (rest looked up from reference TRBV11-2 and TRBJ1-1): EAGVAQSPRYKIIEKRQSVAFWCNPISGHATLYWYQQILGQGPKLLIQFQNNGVVDDSQLPKDRFSAERLKGVDSTLKIQPAKLEDSAVYLCASSLAGNTEAFFGQGTRLTVV.

V is TRBV3-1 (or the pseudogene TRBV3-2) and J is TRBJ1-1; 7 positions match TRBD1. V lost 0 bases, J lost 4 bases, and 5 bases stayed unmatched. CDR3 size: 15 residues. The germline CDR1 and CDR2 sequences are LGHDT and YNNKEL (reference sequence). The CDR3 DNA is TGTGCCAGCAGCCAAGAGTCAGGGGGAGGCACTGAAGCTTTCTTT. Residues: CASSQESGGGTEAFF.

V and J are TRBV28 and TRBJ1-1; 9 nucleotides line up with TRBD1. CDR1 is MDHEN and CDR2 is SYDVKM in the germline V gene. J gave up 2 bases and V 6 bases, and 7 bases lay outside the gene matches. The CDR3 is made up of 15 amino acids. The CDR3 loop reads CASSETDRGNTEAFF. CDR3 DNA: TGTGCCAGCAGCGAGACGGACAGGGGCAACACTGAAGCTTTCTTT.

The genes are TRBV11-2 and TRBJ1-1, with 7 bases aligning to TRBD1. This CDR3 contains 15 residues. The germline V gene has CDR1 SGHAT and CDR2 FQNNGV. With V trimmed by 6 bases and J by 3 bases, 10 bases remained unmatched. The CDR3 loop reads CASRPSQGDDTEAFF. The CDR3 bases are TGTGCCAGCAGACCATCTCAGGGGGATGACACTGAAGCTTTCTTT.

V and J are TRBV19 and TRBJ2-3; no clear D. The CDR3 consists of 12 residues. Deletions cut 9 bases from V and 4 bases from J, with 11 bases between. Germline CDR1 and CDR2: LNHDA and SQIVND (reference sequence). The CDR3 loop is CASSVRADTQYF. Written as DNA, the CDR3 is TGTGCCAGCAGTGTGCGTGCAGATACGCAGTATTTT.